This entry lists 17 T cell receptor beta chains sequenced from one sample in a study of T cell responses to AZD1222 COVID-19 vaccine. Using immunoSEQ multiplex PCR, the repertoire was profiled, and TCRdb retains in-frame clones only, with some absent. Among roughly 200,000 clones listed, about 93% were seen once. Source: peripheral blood, taken 28 days after the second dose of the MenACWY control vaccine. These receptor sequences come from an adult who received the MenACWY meningococcal vaccine as a control.

This sequence joins TRBV15 and TRBJ2-7, with 8 bases matching TRBD1. Trimming at V came to 0 bases and at J to 4 bases, leaving 14 bases not matched to a gene. CDR1 is LNHNV and CDR2 is YYDKDF in the germline V gene (reference sequence). The length of the CDR3 is 18 residues. In nucleotides, the CDR3 is TGTGCCACCAGCAGAGATCTGGGGGTGACAGGGGTAAGGTACGAGCAGTACTTC. This encodes CATSRDLGVTGVRYEQYF.

This clone was seen only once. This chain links TRBV11-3 with TRBJ1-3; tentative D call: TRBD1 (5 bases). CDR1 and CDR2 from the germline V gene are SGHNT and YENEEA. The CDR3 extends over 16 amino acids. The V gene lost 6 bases and the J gene lost 4 bases, with 19 bases spanning the gap. CDR3 protein: CASSLGTGRQGNTIYF. As DNA, the CDR3 is TGTGCCAGCAGTCTAGGGACCGGACGACAGGGAAACACCATATATTTT.

This rearrangement joins TRBV7-2 to TRBJ2-3, with TRBD2 identical over 9 bases. Losses at the gene ends were 3 bases for V and 5 bases for J; bases not matched to a gene: 9. The CDR3 has 16 residues. Germline V CDR1 and CDR2: SGHTA, FQGNSA. The CDR3 DNA follows: TGTGCCAGCAGCTTTCGGGCGGGGGGGCGGAAAGATACGCAGTATTTT. Its protein product is CASSFRAGGRKDTQYF.

The rearrangement links TRBV3-1 (or the pseudogene TRBV3-2) to TRBJ1-3, with D unclear. Trimming took 2 bases from V and 7 from J, leaving 6 bases between them. CDR3 size: 12 residues. CDR1 is LGHDT and CDR2 is YNNKEL in the germline V gene (reference sequence). CDR3 in amino acids: CASSQSQNTIYF. The DNA of the CDR3 is TGTGCCAGCAGCCAATCTCAGAACACCATATATTTT.

The chain uses TRBV30 and TRBJ2-6, with D perhaps TRBD1 (5 bases). V was trimmed by 7 bases and J by 0 bases, leaving 10 bases between them. The CDR3 is 14 residues long. The germline gives CDR1 GTSNPN, CDR2 SVGIG (reference sequence). The CDR3 nucleotides read TGTGCCTCATCAGGGTTCTCTGGGGCCAACGTCCTGACTTTC. Its translation: CASSGFSGANVLTF.

This clone was seen a few times. The chain links TRBV10-1 to TRBJ1-5; D is unresolved. Germline V gene sequence: CDR1 WNHNN, CDR2 SYGVQD (reference sequence). V lost 3 bases and J 8 bases, leaving 5 bases between the germline ends. The CDR3 is made up of 11 amino acids. As DNA, the CDR3 is TGCGCCAGCAGTGAAGATAAGCCCCAGCATTTT. Its translation is CASSEDKPQHF.

This clone was counted between two and nine times. The gene calls are TRBV7-9 and TRBJ2-1, with 11 bases matching TRBD2. Germline lookup yields CDR1 SEHNR and CDR2 FQNEAQ (reference sequence). The CDR3 spans 15 residues. V shed 1 base, J shed 10 bases, and the junction held 6 bases outside the gene matches. The CDR3 is CASSLGLAGNGEQFF. The CDR3 DNA reads as TGTGCCAGCAGCTTAGGACTAGCGGGGAACGGGGAGCAGTTCTTC.

This chain uses TRBV3-1 (or the pseudogene TRBV3-2) with TRBJ2-5; D is perhaps TRBD2 (5 bases). CDR1 and CDR2 from the germline V gene are LGHDT and YNNKEL (reference sequence). The CDR3 is 15 amino acids. Trimming stripped 0 bases from V and 5 bases from J, with 13 bases between. CDR3 region: CASSQDQKRRETQYF. The CDR3, as DNA: TGTGCCAGCAGCCAAGATCAAAAGCGGCGGGAGACCCAGTACTTC.

This rearrangement joins TRBV6-2 or TRBV6-3 to TRBJ2-4; 7 positions agree with TRBD2. V shed 6 bases and J 10 bases; nucleotides not matched to a gene: 9. The CDR3 totals 13 residues. CDR1 is MNHEY and CDR2 is SVGEGT in the germline V gene. The CDR3 sequence is CASSPLGGGIQYF. The CDR3 coding sequence is TGTGCCAGCAGCCCCTTGGGGGGGGGAATTCAGTACTTC.

This clone was counted once. The V gene is TRBV19, the J gene TRBJ1-2, with TRBD1 as a possible D gene (6 bases). Trimming shortened V by 7 bases and J by 8 bases, and 20 bases separated the two germline ends. CDR3 length equals 14 residues. CDR1 is LNHDA and CDR2 is SQIVND in the germline V gene (reference sequence). In DNA, the CDR3 is TGTGCCAGTAACAAAGGACAGACTTTGGGAGGCTACACCTTC. This encodes CASNKGQTLGGYTF.

The gene calls are TRBV19 and TRBJ2-5; D tentatively fits TRBD1 or TRBD2 (5 bases each). Trimming removed 3 bases from V and 5 bases from J, with 10 bases in between. Germline-derived CDR1 and CDR2 are LNHDA and SQIVND (reference sequence). The CDR3 consists of 13 residues. Here the CDR3 DNA reads TGTGCCAGTAGTATTGGGGGAGCGGAGACCCAGTACTTC. Translating it yields CASSIGGAETQYF.

The genes are TRBV4-2 and TRBJ1-1, with D possibly matching TRBD1 (5 bases). The CDR3 sequence is 14 residues long. The germline V gene encodes CDR1 LGHNA and CDR2 YNFKEQ. The V end was cut by 6 bases, the J end by 0 bases, with 11 bases between. This CDR3 reads CASSTGRMNTEAFF. CDR3 coding DNA: TGTGCCAGCAGTACGGGACGGATGAACACTGAAGCTTTCTTT.

This clone was seen a single time. V is TRBV6-2 or TRBV6-3 and J is TRBJ2-7; 9 bases fit TRBD1. V was clipped by 2 bases and J by 1 base; unmatched bases: 3. This CDR3 has 15 residues. CDR1 is MNHEY and CDR2 is SVGEGT in the germline V gene. CDR3 sequence: CASSYGQGLSYEQYF. As DNA, the CDR3 is TGTGCCAGCAGTTACGGACAGGGGCTTTCCTACGAGCAGTACTTC.

The CDR3 sequence: CASSSWTNQGWDTQYF. The CDR3 bases are TGTGCCAGCAGCTCTTGGACCAACCAAGGGTGGGATACGCAGTATTTT. This chain joins TRBV11-1 and TRBJ2-3; no clear D gene. V shed 4 bases and J shed 6 bases, with 20 bases lying between them. The CDR3 extends over 16 amino acids. The germline CDR1 and CDR2 sequences are SGHAT and FQDESV (reference sequence).

The chain employs TRBV9 and TRBJ1-5, with 9 nucleotides matching TRBD1. Germline CDR1 is SGDLS and CDR2 is YYNGEE. CDR3 length: 20 residues. V trimming: 1 base; J trimming: 3 bases; junction bases outside the gene matches: 17. Here the CDR3 reads CASSVWVSGTGTSSNQPQHF. Here the CDR3 DNA reads TGTGCCAGCAGCGTATGGGTATCCGGGACAGGGACTTCTTCCAATCAGCCCCAGCATTTT.

V usage is TRBV29-1 and J usage is TRBJ2-5; D gene ambiguous. The CDR3 is 15 residues long. The germline V gene encodes CDR1 SQVTM and CDR2 ANQGSEA. Trimming shortened V by 3 bases and J by 3 bases, and 17 bases separated the two germline ends. The CDR3 sequence: CSVDFPWTSKETQYF. The DNA of the CDR3 is TGCAGCGTTGATTTCCCTTGGACGTCAAAAGAGACCCAGTACTTC.

The chain carries TRBV30 and TRBJ1-6; perhaps TRBD1 as D (5 bases). This CDR3 has 15 amino acids. Trimming cost V 3 bases and J 3 bases, with 12 bases left between them. The germline V gene has CDR1 GTSNPN and CDR2 SVGIG (reference sequence). The CDR3 nucleotides read TGTGCCTGGAGGCCCTCGGGGGGCTATAATTCACCCCTCCACTTT. The encoded protein is CAWRPSGGYNSPLHF.